One and the same sample provided the 20 T cell receptor beta chains below, sequenced in a study of blood T cells in healthy people across ages. A second PCR, run for about 7 to 12 cycles, used a sample-barcoded 5' primer plus a J-beta primer mix. TCRdb redid the calling of the 5' RACE reads with MiXCR, one entry per CDR3 protein. The table shows over a million distinct CDR3 sequences, with about 45% occurring only once. The sequencing input was blood. These receptors were obtained from a woman under 30 in good health.

In its sample, this clonotype was seen once. The genes are TRBV2 and TRBJ2-2; TRBD2 might be the D (6 bases). With 9 bases removed from V and 0 bases from J, the gap between germline ends came to 14 bases. The CDR3 spans 15 residues. In germline, CDR1 is SNHLY, CDR2 FYNNEI. CDR3 nucleotides: TGTGCCAGTGGGTTGGGAGGACCGAACACCGGGGAGCTGTTTTTT. This sequence encodes CASGLGGPNTGELFF.

The rearrangement joins TRBV12-3 or TRBV12-4 to TRBJ2-5, with D perhaps given as TRBD1 or TRBD2 (5 bases each). This CDR3 comprises 12 residues. Between the trimmed V and J ends, which lost 8 bases and 5 bases, there was a span of 12 bases. CDR3: CASGGPAETQYF. CDR3 bases: TGTGCCAGCGGGGGACCTGCGGAGACCCAGTACTTC.

The V call is TRBV11-2, the J call TRBJ2-1; D remains unclear. The CDR3 runs to 13 residues. V dropped 5 bases and J dropped 7 bases, with 12 bases sitting between them. CDR1 SGHAT and CDR2 FQNNGV come from the germline V gene. CDR3 DNA sequence: TGTGCCAGCAGCGTCGCTAATATAAATGAGCAGTTCTTC. It codes for CASSVANINEQFF.

The table lists this clonotype with a few counts. At one boundary the junction diverges from the germline segment, which might be a read error. J is TRBJ1-2 and V is TRBV7-9, with D perhaps matching TRBD1 (5 bases). The CDR3 is made up of 15 amino acids. CDR1 and CDR2 from the germline V gene are SEHNR and FQNEAQ (reference sequence). The CDR3 DNA reads as TGTGCCAGTAGCTTAGGGAGACAGCGTTCTGGTGGCTACACCTTC. Translation: CASSLGRQRSGGYTF.

This clonotype was counted once. This rearrangement joins TRBV16 to TRBJ1-6, with D possibly TRBD1 on 5 matching bases. Germline CDR1 KGHSY, CDR2 FQNENV. This CDR3 is built from 20 residues. The germline V and J ends were trimmed by 4 bases and 8 bases, with 30 bases remaining between them. CDR3 loop: CASSPIQKRGLTATYSPLHF. Written as DNA, the CDR3 is TGTGCCAGCAGCCCCATCCAGAAAAGGGGCCTAACGGCCACCTATTCACCCCTCCACTTT.

This clonotype turned up a few times. The chain has TRBV21-1 and TRBJ1-5; the D call in the table, TRBD1, was not verified against the DNA. TRBV21-1 is termed a pseudogene. CDR3 length equals 17 residues. This CDR3 reads CASSKEDRGHSNQPQHF. DNA of the CDR3: TGTGCCAGCAGCAAAGAGGACAGGGGGCATAGCAATCAGCCCCAGCATTTT.

The V and J genes are TRBV10-3 and TRBJ2-5, with D unclear. This CDR3 is 13 amino acids long. V shed 5 bases and J shed 11 bases, with 18 bases lying between them. The germline V gene encodes CDR1 ENHRY and CDR2 SYGVKD. DNA of the CDR3: TGTGCCATCAGTTCACATGGTTACAATGAGCAGTACTTC. Protein product: CAISSHGYNEQYF.

This clonotype has just a few counts. The rearrangement joins TRBV6-2 or TRBV6-3 to TRBJ2-1, with 9 positions matching TRBD2. The CDR3 runs to 16 residues. The germline gives CDR1 MNHEY, CDR2 SVGEGT. The J segment lost 4 bases and the V segment lost 6 bases, leaving 10 bases of the junction unmatched. The DNA of the CDR3 is TGTGCCAGCAGCCCCAGGCGGGGGGGCAGGTACAATGAGCAGTTCTTC. This gives the protein CASSPRRGGRYNEQFF.

This clonotype was observed a few times. The rearrangement uses TRBV20-1 and TRBJ1-2; no definite D call. CDR1 and CDR2 (germline): DFQATT, SNEGSKA (reference sequence). This CDR3 contains 13 residues. V was clipped by 5 bases and J by 2 bases, with 12 bases between them. Here the CDR3 reads CSAPDSRNYGYTF. The CDR3 coding sequence is TGCAGTGCTCCTGACTCAAGGAACTATGGCTACACCTTC.

The chain carries TRBV7-2 and TRBJ2-6; TRBD1 matches 7 bases. CDR3 size: 16 residues. Per the germline V gene, CDR1 is SGHTA and CDR2 is FQGNSA. V lost 9 bases and J lost 0; bases outside the gene matches: 8. CDR3 protein: CASCRDSNSGANVLTF. The CDR3 coding sequence is TGTGCCAGTTGCCGGGACAGCAACTCTGGGGCCAACGTCCTGACTTTC.

This clonotype turned up a few times. The gene calls are TRBV7-2 and TRBJ1-6; D call uncertain. The V gene lost 3 bases and the J gene lost 3 bases, with 18 bases spanning the gap. This CDR3 is 18 amino acids long. The V gene's germline CDR1 is SGHTA and CDR2 FQGNSA. Here the CDR3 DNA reads TGTGCCAGCAGCTTCCCGGTATCGGGGAGCTTCTATAATTCACCCCTCCACTTT. It yields the protein CASSFPVSGSFYNSPLHF.

This clonotype was counted a few times. The gene calls are TRBV27 and TRBJ1-5, with unresolved D. V shed 0 bases and J shed 0 bases, with 12 bases lying between them. Germline lookup yields CDR1 MNHEY and CDR2 SMNVEV (reference sequence). The CDR3 contains 17 residues. The CDR3: CASSLSMGRHSNQPQHF. The CDR3 DNA is TGTGCCAGCAGTTTATCGATGGGCCGGCATAGCAATCAGCCCCAGCATTTT.

This clonotype was observed many times. V is TRBV11-2 and J is TRBJ1-2; 9 bases are shared with TRBD1. There are 14 residues in the CDR3. V shed 5 bases, J shed 5 bases, and the junction held 6 bases outside the gene matches. Germline V gene data show CDR1 as SGHAT and CDR2 as FQNNGV. The CDR3 region has the DNA TGTGCCAGCAGCCCGACAGGGGGGTTTTATGGCTACACCTTC. Its protein product is CASSPTGGFYGYTF.

In its sample, this clonotype was seen a few times. The CDR3 DNA reads TGTGCCAGCAGTGATCGACGGGGGGACTCTACAGATACGCAGTATTTT. Translating gives CASSDRRGDSTDTQYF. The chain uses TRBV6-2 or TRBV6-3 and TRBJ2-3; 7 bases map to TRBD2. The CDR3 contains 16 residues. Trimming at V came to 5 bases and at J to 3 bases, leaving 11 bases not matched to a gene. Germline CDR1 MNHEY, CDR2 SVGEGT.

Only a few counts were recorded for this clonotype. The chain carries TRBV20-1 and TRBJ2-5, with TRBD1 identical over 10 bases. This CDR3 region has 14 residues. Trimming at V came to 5 bases and at J to 5 bases, leaving 8 bases not matched to a gene. CDR1 and CDR2 from the germline V gene are DFQATT and SNEGSKA (reference sequence). The CDR3 sequence is CSAPRQGAWETQYF. The CDR3 DNA reads as TGCAGTGCTCCCAGACAGGGGGCTTGGGAGACCCAGTACTTC.

Concerning this clonotype itself: The conserved closing phenylalanine or tryptophan is absent in this CDR3, likely reflecting a read error. V usage is TRBV5-5 and J usage is TRBJ2-1; 7 bases are shared with TRBD1. The J call may be faulty, since TRBJ2-7 better matches the DNA end. Germline assignment: CDR1 SGHKS and CDR2 YYEKEE (reference sequence). CDR3 length: 16 amino acids. The CDR3 coding sequence is TGTGCCAGCAGTCAAATTCCGGGACAGAGATTCTACGAGCAGTACTTA. This encodes CASSQIPGQRFYEQYL.

The rearrangement links TRBV29-1 to TRBJ2-3, with a tentative D call TRBD2 (5 bases). The CDR3 is made up of 11 amino acids. V lost 5 bases and J lost 9, with 12 bases in between. From germline, CDR1 is SQVTM and CDR2 ANQGSEA. The CDR3: CSVPWPGTQYF. The CDR3 coding sequence is TGCAGCGTTCCCTGGCCGGGAACGCAGTATTTT.

Details on this clonotype: A much larger clone is a single base away; this may be a read error. The chain employs TRBV4-3 and TRBJ2-1, with TRBD2 as a possible D gene (5 bases). This CDR3 is built from 15 residues. Germline-derived CDR1 and CDR2 are LGHNA and YSLEER. Between the trimmed V and J ends, which lost 1 base and 10 bases, there was a span of 17 bases. CDR3: CASSQGASGSYEQFF. CDR3 sequence (DNA): TGCGCCAGCAGCCAAGGGGCAAGCGGTTCCTACGAGCAGTTCTTC.

The chain links TRBV20-1 to TRBJ1-2; TRBD1 is a possible D gene (6 bases). Germline V gene lookup returns CDR1 DFQATT and CDR2 SNEGSKA (reference sequence). The CDR3 length is 10 residues. V was clipped by 5 bases and J by 8 bases, with 9 bases between them. CDR3 loop: CSAWDIGYTF. In nucleotides, the CDR3 is TGCAGTGCTTGGGACATAGGCTACACCTTC.

The V call is TRBV2, the J call TRBJ1-2; D unclear. V was trimmed by 9 bases and J by 0 bases, leaving 14 bases between them. Per germline, CDR1 SNHLY and CDR2 FYNNEI. This CDR3 comprises 14 residues. The CDR3 DNA sequence: TGTGCCAGAGGATGGGAGCCCTCTAACTATGGCTACACCTTC. As protein: CARGWEPSNYGYTF. Drawing the rest from reference TRBV2 and TRBJ1-2, the complete variable domain is EPEVTQTPSHQVTQMGQEVILRCVPISNHLYFYWYRQILGQKVEFLVSFYNNEISEKSEIFDDQFSVERPDGSNFTLKIRSTKLEDSAMYFCARGWEPSNYGYTFGSGTRLTVV.